These 16 T cell receptor beta chains came from one sample sequenced in a study of tumor and adjacent non-tumor tissue in lung cancer. The library came from three nested PCR rounds adapted from ARM-PCR protocols. TCRdb re-analysed the multiplex PCR reads in MiXCR, keeping a single row per CDR3 protein. Of about 110,000 distinct CDR3 sequences listed, around 57% are singletons. RNA was extracted from bulk tissue without any cell sorting. The normal lung tissue was taken more than 3 cm from the tumor edge. What was sequenced was distant non-tumor lung tissue. These receptors came from a man aged 55 to 70 with non-small cell lung cancer.

This clonotype has ten or more counts. The chain recombines TRBV6-2 or TRBV6-3 with TRBJ2-7; 9 bases are shared with TRBD2. The V gene end was trimmed by 0 bases and the J gene end by 2 bases; junction bases not matched to a gene: 5. Looked up from germline, CDR1 is MNHEY and CDR2 is SVGEGT. The length of the CDR3 is 16 residues. This chain's CDR3 is CASSYSEREAAYEQYF. The CDR3 DNA reads as TGTGCCAGCAGTTACTCAGAGCGGGAGGCTGCCTACGAGCAGTACTTC.

Notes on this clonotype: A read error may explain this, as a much larger clone is one base away. This chain connects TRBV28 to TRBJ2-5, with 8 bases that match TRBD2. The CDR3 totals 16 residues. Looked up from germline, CDR1 is MDHEN and CDR2 is SYDVKM. CDR3 sequence (DNA): TGTGCCAGCAGTTTAAACTCGGGAGGGCCTCAAGATACCCAGTACTTC. This codes for CASSLNSGGPQDTQYF.

Remarks on this clonotype: A read error may explain this, as a much larger clone is one base away. The chain couples TRBV5-4 to TRBJ2-6; tentatively, D is TRBD1 or TRBD2 (5 bases each). There are 15 residues in the CDR3. Germline CDR1 is SGHNT and CDR2 is YYREEE (reference sequence). The DNA for the CDR3 is TGTGCCAGCAGCTTGGAGGACTCTGGGGCCAACTTCCTGACTTTC. Translation gives CASSLEDSGANFLTF.

Comments on this clonotype: At one end the junction does not follow the germline gene, possibly because of a read error. The chain employs TRBV28 and TRBJ2-2; 8 nucleotides line up with TRBD2. Germline V gene sequence: CDR1 MDHEN, CDR2 SYDVKM. The CDR3 length is 14 residues. The CDR3 bases are TGTGCCTGCAGCTCAGCGGGAGACACCGGGGAGCTGTTTTTT. Encoded protein: CACSSAGDTGELFF. The whole variable domain, filled in from reference TRBV28 and TRBJ2-2, reads DVKVTQSSRYLVKRTGEKVFLECVQDMDHENMFWYRQDPGLGLRLIYFSYDVKMKEKGDIPEGYSVSREKKERFSLILESASTNQTSMYLCACSSAGDTGELFFGEGSRLTVL.

About this clonotype: One base away lies a much larger clone, so this may be a sequencing read error. This chain uses TRBV7-9 with TRBJ2-2; TRBD1 is a possible D gene (5 bases). V lost 8 bases to trimming and J lost 5 bases, with 21 bases between them. Germline lookup yields CDR1 SEHNR and CDR2 FQNEAQ (reference sequence). The CDR3 consists of 16 residues. Written as DNA, the CDR3 is TGTGCCAGCTCCCCCGTAACATGGGGCTTGACCGGGGAGCTGTTTTTT. It specifies CASSPVTWGLTGELFF.

The count of this clonotype is one. It may be a read error: a sequence one base away is much more abundant. The chain has TRBV5-4 and TRBJ2-2, with 7 bases aligning to TRBD2. Germline V CDR1 and CDR2: SGHNT, YYREEE (reference sequence). J gave up 7 bases and V 0 bases, and 6 bases lay outside the gene matches. This CDR3 has 15 residues. The CDR3 DNA is TGTGCCAGCAGCTTGGTGGTAGCGGGCAACGGGGAGCTGTTTTTT. Protein: CASSLVVAGNGELFF.

The CDR3 region is CASSTTGTGKGNTEAFF. The DNA of the CDR3 is TGCGCCAGCAGCACGACAGGGACGGGGAAGGGGAACACTGAAGCTTTCTTT. The chain has TRBV5-1 and TRBJ1-1; 7 bases align to TRBD1. Trimming took 4 bases from V and 1 from J; bases not matched to a gene: 13. The CDR3 covers 17 residues. CDR1 is SGHRS, CDR2 YFSETQ, per germline.

This clonotype was observed at least ten times. This chain uses TRBV6-6 with TRBJ1-5; possibly TRBD1 for D (5 bases). The CDR3 has 11 residues. Germline loops: CDR1 MNHNY, CDR2 SVGAGI (reference sequence). Trimming shortened V by 6 bases and J by 16 bases, and 16 bases separated the two germline ends. In DNA form, the CDR3 reads TGTGCCAGCAGCCCCGGGGCAGGGTCTCATTTT. As protein: CASSPGAGSHF.

Comments on this clonotype: Relative to the germline gene, one junction end is altered; a read error may explain this. The chain has TRBV20-1 and TRBJ2-1, with unresolved D. The CDR3 is 13 residues long. The germline V gene has CDR1 DFQATT and CDR2 SNEGSKA (reference sequence). The CDR3 loop reads CSVRYPSYNERFF. In DNA form, the CDR3 reads TGCAGTGTTAGGTACCCCTCCTACAATGAGCGGTTCTTC.

This chain connects TRBV6-2 or TRBV6-3 to TRBJ2-2; D perhaps matches TRBD2 (5 bases). CDR1 is MNHEY and CDR2 is SVGEGT in the germline V gene. The CDR3 sequence is 14 residues long. V was pared by 8 bases and J by 4 bases, with 14 bases between. The CDR3 nucleotides are TGTGCCAGCGCAAAGCTGGCGGGCACCGGGGAGCTGTTTTTT. Translated, it gives CASAKLAGTGELFF.

This clonotype has ten or more counts. With a much larger clone just one base away, this may be a read error. The chain employs TRBV29-1 and TRBJ2-2; possibly TRBD1 or TRBD2 for D (5 bases each). The CDR3 is 12 amino acids. Per germline, CDR1 SQVTM and CDR2 ANQGSEA. The CDR3 DNA reads TGCAGCGTCAGGGCCAACACCGGGGAGCTGCTTTTT. It encodes CSVRANTGELLF.

As to this clonotype: A read error may account for a junction end that differs from germline. The gene calls are TRBV4-1 and TRBJ2-1; 13 positions match TRBD2. The CDR3 totals 17 residues. Germline values: CDR1 MGHRA, CDR2 YSYEKL. The CDR3 DNA reads as TGCGCCAGTAGCCAACTTAGGACTAGCGGGAGCGGGAATGATCAGTTCTTC. It encodes CASSQLRTSGSGNDQFF.

Note on this clonotype: A much more abundant neighbour one base away suggests this may be a read error. The chain joins TRBV5-5 to TRBJ2-4, with TRBD2 matching 10 bases. Germline V gene sequence: CDR1 SGHKS, CDR2 YYEKEE (reference sequence). The CDR3 extends over 19 amino acids. V gave up 0 bases and J gave up 3 bases; unmatched junction bases: 12. This CDR3 reads CASSLEAGLADSVKNIQYF. The CDR3 DNA follows: TGTGCCAGCAGCTTGGAGGCAGGACTAGCGGATTCAGTCAAAAACATTCAGTACTTC.

The table lists this clonotype with many counts. The gene calls are TRBV6-1 and TRBJ1-6, with unresolved D. Germline CDR1 and CDR2: MNHNS and SASEGT. CDR3 size: 13 residues. Between the trimmed V and J ends, which lost 4 bases and 6 bases, there was a span of 7 bases. The CDR3 here is CASSGRSNSPLHF. The CDR3, as DNA: TGTGCCAGCAGTGGCCGAAGTAATTCACCCCTCCACTTT.

Of note for this clonotype: The junction and the germline gene differ at one end; a read error may be behind it. This chain connects TRBV12-3 or TRBV12-4 to TRBJ2-1; a weak D match, TRBD2 (6 bases). CDR3 length: 12 amino acids. The CDR3 DNA reads as TGTGCCAGCAGCCCGGGAGTTAATGAGCTGTTCTTC. This translates into CASSPGVNELFF.

Regarding this clonotype: Given the absence of the conserved phenylalanine or tryptophan at the CDR3 end, a read error is likely. The rearrangement joins TRBV11-3 to TRBJ2-3; D gene unclear. The germline V gene has CDR1 SGHNT and CDR2 YENEEA. The CDR3 covers 14 residues. The DNA of the CDR3 is TGTGCCAGCAGCTTAGTGGGCTACACATATACGCAGTATTTA. This gives the protein CASSLVGYTYTQYL.